This T cell receptor beta chain was sequenced during a study of blood T cell repertoires in COVID-19. Profiled with immunoSEQ multiplex PCR; TCRdb holds only in-frame clones, not every one. The repertoire consists of around 280,000 clones, with around 92% occurring once and the leading ten covering approximately 12%. V was trimmed by 0 bases and J by 2 bases, leaving 9 bases between them. The CDR3 runs 14 residues. Germline values: CDR1 SGHRS, CDR2 YFSETQ. Sample: peripheral blood. The rearrangement uses TRBV5-1 and TRBJ2-7; D may be TRBD2 (5 bases). This TCR came from a woman aged 25 to 39 with COVID-19, enrolled during active disease. CDR3 bases: TGCGCCAGCAGCTTGGGGACTCTACCCTACGAGCAGTACTTC. This codes for CASSLGTLPYEQYF.